The sequence of this T cell receptor (beta chain) was determined in a study of glioma-infiltrating T cells after dendritic cell vaccination. Only patients with spare fresh-frozen tumor and over two years of follow-up were included. No glioblastoma patient carried an isocitrate dehydrogenase mutation. Before vaccination, two weeks after the third vaccination, and at progression, PBMC were collected. This clone was seen only a few times. The V end lost 2 bases, the J end lost 2 bases, and 8 bases lay between the germline ends. This CDR3 has 14 amino acids. Germline CDR1 and CDR2: MNHEY and SVGAGI. Primers: 60 V beta forward and 13 J beta reverse. Profiled with immunoSEQ multiplex PCR; TCRdb holds only in-frame clones, not every one. The data hold roughly 90,000 clones, with about nine tenths observed a single time.

Sequencing was performed on blood, taken before dendritic cell vaccination. This clonotype was obtained from a human donor with glioblastoma. The rearrangement uses TRBV6-5 and TRBJ2-3; D possibly corresponds to TRBD2 (5 bases). CDR3 sequence reads: CASSYGEPTDTQYF. Here the CDR3 DNA reads TGTGCCAGCAGTTACGGGGAGCCCACAGATACGCAGTATTTT.